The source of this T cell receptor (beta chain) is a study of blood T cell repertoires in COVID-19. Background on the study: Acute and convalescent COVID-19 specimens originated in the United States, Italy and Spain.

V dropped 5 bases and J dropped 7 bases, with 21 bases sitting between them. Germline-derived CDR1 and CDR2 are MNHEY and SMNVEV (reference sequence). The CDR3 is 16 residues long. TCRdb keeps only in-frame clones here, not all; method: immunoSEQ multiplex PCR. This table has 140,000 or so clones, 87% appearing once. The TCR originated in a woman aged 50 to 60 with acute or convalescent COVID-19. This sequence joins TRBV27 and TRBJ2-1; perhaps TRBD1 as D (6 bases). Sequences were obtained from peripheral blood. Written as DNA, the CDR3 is TGTGCCAGCAGTACCCCCCCCCTGGGGGCGAGGAATGAGCAGTTCTTC. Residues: CASSTPPLGARNEQFF.